This T cell receptor beta chain was obtained from a study of T cells after yellow fever vaccination. CDR3 size: 11 residues. With 7 bases removed from V and 5 bases from J, the gap between germline ends came to 7 bases. CDR1 is ENHRY, CDR2 SYGVKD, per germline. MiXCR was run by TCRdb on the 5' RACE reads, yielding one entry per CDR3 protein. The sample yields some 670,000 distinct CDR3 sequences, about 12% seen once. This clonotype was counted ten times or more. The clonotype was recovered from a man aged 25 to 40 who received the YFV17D yellow fever vaccine. This specimen consisted of PBMCs, obtained on the day of the yellow fever booster vaccination. The chain links TRBV10-3 to TRBJ2-3, with D uncertain. The CDR3 DNA sequence: TGTGCCATCAAAGGTGAAGATACGCAGTATTTT. Translation: CAIKGEDTQYF.